This T cell receptor (beta chain) derives from a study of PD-L1 blockade in urothelial cancer. Regarding time point: peripheral blood 6 weeks after treatment start. The CDR3 is 13 residues long. J was trimmed by 3 bases and V by 8 bases; bases with no gene match: 6. Looked up from germline, CDR1 is MNHNS and CDR2 is SASEGT. Assay: immunoSEQ multiplex PCR; the TCRdb copy retains only in-frame clones and omits some. The sample has about 30,000 clones; about 89% are singletons. The sequence came from a man aged 80 or over with urothelial cancer. The V call is TRBV6-1, the J call TRBJ2-7, with 8 nucleotides matching TRBD2. The sequenced sample was PBMCs, obtained around atezolizumab (anti-PD-L1) treatment. The CDR3 is CASSRLASYEQYF. CDR3 DNA sequence: TGTGCCAGCTCTAGACTAGCGAGCTACGAGCAGTACTTC.